This T cell receptor (beta chain) appears in the sequencing data of a study of blood T cell repertoires in COVID-19 (TCRdb year 2020). Some background on the complete study: Collaborator samples came from the United States, Italy and Spain and covered acute and convalescent phases of COVID-19. The prospective study material was composed of cDNA or gDNA derived from T cells, B-cell-depleted T cells, or PBMCs. Subjects who had been exposed to COVID-19, were actively infected with it, or had recovered from it provided the deeply sampled blood TCRbeta repertoires that made up the dataset. The repertoires were released in a freely available public database meant as a resource for research on the immune response to SARS-CoV-2. The samples were drawn from the first 160 participants of the ongoing ImmuneRACE study and from some 1,300 subjects provided by 6 global collaborators. Nearly every sample came with metadata listing a de-identified subject ID, COVID-19 status, age in years and sex. HLA class I and class II types, where available, came from metadata supplied by the sample provider rather than from assay-based typing. Paper-wide results and their limitations: Clinical and demographic metadata were provided uncurated, with the amount varying by source and participant.

Notes on this clone: This receptor's antigen is unknown. There are no base qualities to consult, and no much larger clone falls within one base.

Taken from cysteine to phenylalanine, the CDR3 has 14 residues. Only the CDR3 DNA is retained, 42 bases long and in frame from the first base. Trimming removed 2 bases from V and 4 bases from J, leaving 11 bases between the germline ends. The germline V gene (reference sequence) gives CDR1 as SEHNR and CDR2 as FQNEAQ. The immunoSEQ Assay, a bias-controlled multiplex PCR, was used to amplify TCRbeta CDR3 regions from genomic DNA. From the authors' description of their analysis: The number of nucleated cells in each sample was estimated from the amplification of reference gene primers within the assay. To quantify the absolute abundance of each unique TCRbeta CDR3 rearrangement, sequence reads were collapsed and filtered. Productive Simpson clonality was computed per sample as the square root of Simpson's diversity index over productive rearrangements. TCRdb limited this immuneACCESS table to in-frame rearrangements with V and J called. A share of clones is missing; checked studies link under half to unresolved V genes, and the rest is unexplained. The DNA was the basis for D and trimming; V, J and clone size are from that table. A total of about 220,000 clones appear in this sample, 65% to 85% of them only once. The biggest ten clones account for approximately 3% of the sample.

Another Seattle source contributed samples from volunteer blood donors who had recovered from COVID-19. Each collaborating institution followed its own protocols to collect whole blood in K2EDTA tubes. Collaborator samples were shipped for TCRbeta analysis as frozen whole blood, isolated PBMCs, or DNA extracted from either sample type. The chain uses TRBV7-9 and TRBJ1-2; perhaps TRBD1 is the D gene, with 5 bases matching. Sequencing input: peripheral blood. The receptor was isolated from a woman aged 25 to 39 who had recovered from COVID-19. The nucleotides are TGTGCCAGCAGCTTACCAGGGTCTGGCTATGGCTACACCTTC. Translated, this is CASSLPGSGYGYTF.